This TCR beta chain was found in a study of T cells in women clearing cervical HPV infection. Study at large: Blood came at first lesion visit for cases, post-clearance for controls. Regarding the study as a whole: Each sample's T-cell count was unknown, possibly confounding richness. Repertoire richness, not evenness, was significantly elevated in CIN3+ cases versus controls.

A remark on this clone: Its antigen is unidentified. Read sequence stops 3 residues before the CDR3 end, and the germline J gene provides the missing end.

Unmatched junction bases numbered 14, after V lost 5 bases and J lost 9 bases. The CDR3 has 15 residues. The germline V gene encodes CDR1 SGHKS and CDR2 YYEKEE (reference sequence). Profiling relied on immunoSEQ multiplex PCR, and the TCRdb table lists in-frame clones only, not all of them. In total, the table holds fewer than 40,000 clones. The sequenced sample consisted of blood buffy coat. The J gene is TRBJ2-1, the V gene TRBV5-5; TRBD1 aligns across 7 bases. This sequence was found in a woman aged 18 to 75 with a cervical HPV16 infection that either progressed to CIN3+ or cleared (not recorded which). The CDR3 protein is CASRRGQDRLGEQFF. CDR3 DNA (partial): TGTGCCAGCAGGAGAGGACAGGATCGGCTCGGTGAG.